The T cell receptor beta chain described here comes from a study of beta chain features in type 1 diabetes. A few counts support this clone. TCRB transcripts that were expressed got sequenced, as all of the isolated RNA had been reverse transcribed. Using immunoSEQ multiplex PCR, the repertoire was profiled, and TCRdb retains in-frame clones only, with some absent. The data show about 140,000 clones, less than 9% seen once. CDR3 size: 14 residues. Trimming cost V 7 bases and J 5 bases; bases outside gene matches: 8. Looked up from germline, CDR1 is ENHRY and CDR2 is SYGVKD. What was sequenced was central memory CD4+ T cells from blood. The clonotype comes from a woman aged 25 to 45 in good health. The chain couples TRBV10-3 to TRBJ2-7, with 10 bases fitting TRBD1. The CDR3 here is CAITAGTGVDEQYF. The CDR3, as DNA: TGTGCCATCACCGCCGGGACAGGGGTCGACGAGCAGTACTTC.